Below are 23 T cell receptor beta chains sequenced from a single sample in a study of T cell clonality in common variable immunodeficiency. Study outcomes and limitations: Reportedly, TCR beta sequences from common variable immunodeficiency showed fewer deletions and N-nucleotide insertions.

TCRdb keeps only in-frame clones here, not all; method: immunoSEQ multiplex PCR. The sample includes about 21,000 clones, none of them occurring once. These receptors have no identified antigens. Sequenced sample: peripheral blood mononuclear cells. These receptors were collected from a human donor with common variable immunodeficiency.

This clone has a count of ten or more. The read terminates 3 residues before the CDR3 end, so the remaining end is supplied by the germline J gene. This rearrangement joins TRBV7-9 to TRBJ1-1; D gene ambiguous. CDR3 size: 12 residues. Germline V gene lookup returns CDR1 SEHNR and CDR2 FQNEAQ (reference sequence). The sequenced CDR3 bases are TGTGCCAGCAGCTTAGAGGGCTTGAGG. Translation gives CASSLEGLR. The complete CDR3 sequence is CASSLEGLRAFF.

This clone occurred many times. The read falls 3 residues short of the CDR3 end, and the missing part is taken from the germline J gene. This rearrangement joins TRBV20-1 to TRBJ2-7, with D possibly TRBD1 on 6 matching bases. The CDR3 is 12 amino acids. V shed 3 bases and J shed 5 bases, with 11 bases lying between them. The germline gives CDR1 DFQATT, CDR2 SNEGSKA (reference sequence). The CDR3 loop is CSARQGIHEQYF. The CDR3 bases that were read are TGCAGTGCTAGGCAGGGGATCCACGAG.

This clone has at least ten counts. An end of the junction does not agree with germline; a read error may underlie this. From the germline J gene comes the end of the CDR3, since the read stops 3 residues before it. This chain links TRBV18 with TRBJ2-2, with 8 nucleotides matching TRBD2. The V gene's germline CDR1 is KGHSH and CDR2 LQKENI. This CDR3 has 16 residues. The DNA read from the CDR3 is TGTGCCAGCTCACCACCGAGCGGGGGCCCTACCGGGGGG. Translating it yields CASSPPSGGPTGG. The full CDR3 is CASSPPSGGPTGGLFF.

The table lists this clone with many counts. The missing CDR3 end, 3 residues past where the read stops, is filled in from the germline J gene. The chain carries TRBV7-9 and TRBJ1-2; D is undetermined. The CDR3 spans 14 residues. In germline, CDR1 is SEHNR, CDR2 FQNEAQ (reference sequence). Trimming cost V 3 bases and J 5 bases, with 13 bases left between them. CDR3 sequence: CASSLGDGGYGYTF. Partial CDR3 DNA: TGTGCCAGCAGCTTGGGCGACGGTGGGTATGGC. Variable domain in full (rest from reference TRBV7-9 and TRBJ1-2): DTGVSQNPRHKITKRGQNVTFRCDPISEHNRLYWYRQTLGQGPEFLTYFQNEAQLEKSRLLSDRFSAERPKGSFSTLEIQRTEQGDSAMYLCASSLGDGGYGYTFGSGTRLTVV.

This clone was observed many times. Sequencing ends 3 residues short of the CDR3 end; the germline J gene provides the rest. V and J are TRBV19 and TRBJ1-5; no clear D gene. CDR1 and CDR2 (germline): LNHDA, SQIVND (reference sequence). V dropped 6 bases and J dropped 2 bases, with 8 bases sitting between them. CDR3 length equals 13 residues. CDR3 bases read: TGTGCCAGTAGCGCTGGGCGCAATCAGCCC. Translation: CASSAGRNQP. The complete CDR3 protein is CASSAGRNQPQHF.

In its sample, this clone was seen many times. Read data end 3 residues before the CDR3 end; the end is taken from the germline J gene. This chain links TRBV5-1 with TRBJ2-1, with TRBD1 as a possible D gene (5 bases). Germline values: CDR1 SGHRS, CDR2 YFSETQ. Trimming took 4 bases from V and 5 from J, leaving 16 bases between them. The CDR3 is 15 amino acids. CDR3 protein: CASSPGHRIHNEQFF. Partial CDR3 DNA: TGCGCCAGCAGCCCAGGACACCGAATACACAATGAG.

This clone was counted at least ten times. The DNA ends 3 residues before the CDR3 does, and the rest of the CDR3 is filled in from the germline J gene. The chain is built from TRBV7-8 and TRBJ1-1; D is unresolved. The CDR3 extends over 12 amino acids. CDR1 and CDR2 from the germline V gene are SGHVS and FQNEAQ. CDR3 amino acids: CASSKRVDQAFF. The part of the CDR3 DNA that was read is TGTGCCAGCAGCAAACGGGTAGATCAG.

Ten or more counts support this clone. The CDR3 end falls 3 residues outside the read, so it is completed with the germline J gene. The chain carries TRBV5-4 and TRBJ2-5; 11 bases match TRBD2. V was clipped by 5 bases and J by 4 bases; unmatched bases: 4. CDR3 length equals 14 residues. Germline CDR1 SGHNT, CDR2 YYREEE (reference sequence). The CDR3 bases that were read are TGTGCCAGCAGTTTAGCGGGGGGGCGAGAGACC. Amino acids: CASSLAGGRET. The entire CDR3 protein reads CASSLAGGRETQYF.

This clone was observed many times. From the germline J gene comes the end of the CDR3, since the read stops 3 residues before it. This chain links TRBV30 with TRBJ2-5; 8 bases line up with TRBD1. The V and J ends lost 0 bases and 5 bases, in that order; junction bases with no gene match: 5. This CDR3 region has 14 residues. Germline V lookup: CDR1 GTSNPN, CDR2 SVGIG (reference sequence). The sequenced CDR3 bases are TGTGCCTGGAGTGTTGGACAGGGTCGGGAGACC. It codes for CAWSVGQGRET. The whole CDR3 is CAWSVGQGRETQYF.

This clone was counted ten times or more. The CDR3 extends 3 residues past the end of the read, so its final part is completed from the germline J gene. The J gene is TRBJ2-5, the V gene TRBV19; 15 bases are a match to TRBD2. This CDR3 is built from 15 residues. V shed 7 bases, J shed 5 bases, and the junction held 5 bases outside the gene matches. CDR1 and CDR2 from the germline V gene are LNHDA and SQIVND (reference sequence). The CDR3 DNA, read in part, is TGTGCCAGTATGGGACTAGCGGGGGGAGAGGAGACC. Protein: CASMGLAGGEET. The full CDR3 sequence reads CASMGLAGGEETQYF. Based on the CDR3 plus reference TRBV19 and TRBJ2-5, the full variable domain is DGGITQSPKYLFRKEGQNVTLSCEQNLNHDAMYWYRQDPGQGLRLIYYSQIVNDFQKGDIAEGYSVSREKKESFPLTVTSAQKNPTAFYLCASMGLAGGEETQYFGPGTRLLVL.

CDR3 DNA, as far as it was read: TGTGCCAGCAGCTTAGCGGAGACC. Protein product: CASSLAET. The full CDR3 protein is CASSLAETQYF. The rearrangement joins TRBV5-6 to TRBJ2-5; no firm D call. The read ends 3 residues early relative to the CDR3; the germline J gene fills the gap. Germline CDR1 reads SGHDT; CDR2 reads YYEEEE. V was shortened by 2 bases and J by 5 bases, with 4 bases between the two germline ends. The CDR3 consists of 11 residues.

Concerning this clone itself: The read falls 3 residues short of the CDR3 end, and the missing part is taken from the germline J gene. The V and J genes are TRBV20-1 and TRBJ1-2; a possible D gene is TRBD1 (6 bases). The germline V gene encodes CDR1 DFQATT and CDR2 SNEGSKA (reference sequence). The ends were cut back, 5 bases at V and 2 bases at J, with 18 bases in the middle. This CDR3 contains 15 residues. Partial CDR3 DNA: TGCAGTGCTCCTCTTACAGGGAATTACAACTATGGC. Translated: CSAPLTGNYNYG. The full CDR3 reads CSAPLTGNYNYGYTF.

This clone occurred many times. The read terminates 3 residues before the CDR3 end, so the remaining end is supplied by the germline J gene. This chain uses TRBV18 with TRBJ1-1, with TRBD1 matching over 11 bases. Germline V gives CDR1 KGHSH, CDR2 LQKENI. This CDR3 contains 16 residues. The V and J ends lost 3 bases and 7 bases, in that order; junction bases with no gene match: 10. CDR3 region: CASSPQTPGQGGEAFF. Incomplete CDR3 DNA: TGTGCCAGCTCACCTCAGACTCCGGGACAGGGGGGTGAA.

Many counts were recorded for this clone. The DNA ends 3 residues before the CDR3 does, and the rest of the CDR3 is filled in from the germline J gene. The J gene is TRBJ2-3, the V gene TRBV9; 8 bases map to TRBD2. This CDR3 region has 17 residues. V was clipped by 0 bases and J by 5 bases; unmatched bases: 11. In germline, CDR1 is SGDLS, CDR2 YYNGEE. CDR3 sequence: CASSVGFDGGAVDTQYF. The CDR3 bases that were read are TGTGCCAGCAGCGTAGGGTTTGACGGGGGGGCAGTAGATACG.

At least ten counts were recorded for this clone. The read ends 3 residues before the CDR3 terminus; that terminus is restored from the germline J gene. The genes are TRBV19 and TRBJ1-2; 7 nucleotides agree with TRBD1. The germline V gene has CDR1 LNHDA and CDR2 SQIVND (reference sequence). This CDR3 spans 14 amino acids. Losses at the gene ends were 3 bases for V and 3 bases for J; bases not matched to a gene: 4. CDR3 DNA (partial): TGTGCCAGTAGTATGATTACAGGGGACTATGGC. As protein: CASSMITGDYG. In full, the CDR3 is CASSMITGDYGYTF.

This clone is classed as medium-sized. The read halts 3 residues ahead of the CDR3 end, with the missing end drawn from the germline J gene. The genes are TRBV20-1 and TRBJ1-2; TRBD1 agrees at 8 bases. V was clipped by 6 bases and J by 5 bases; unmatched bases: 8. The CDR3 covers 13 residues. CDR1 and CDR2 (germline): DFQATT, SNEGSKA (reference sequence). CDR3 bases read: TGCAGTGCAAGTTCAGGGGGCAATTATGGC. Translated: CSASSGGNYG. The entire CDR3 is CSASSGGNYGYTF.

This clone qualifies as medium-sized. Coverage ceases 3 residues before the CDR3 finishes, and the germline J gene fills in the end. The V call is TRBV13, the J call TRBJ1-2; 7 bases agree with TRBD1. There are 16 residues in the CDR3. V shed 1 base and J 2 bases; nucleotides not matched to a gene: 7. Looked up from germline, CDR1 is PRHDT and CDR2 is FYEKMQ (reference sequence). Partial CDR3 DNA: TGTGCCAGCAGCTTAGCTCTAGGGGGCTTGAACTATGGC. It specifies CASSLALGGLNYG. The complete CDR3 protein is CASSLALGGLNYGYTF.

This clone was counted ten times or more. Sequencing ends 3 residues short of the CDR3 end; the germline J gene provides the rest. The V and J genes are TRBV14 and TRBJ1-1; tentative D call: TRBD1 (5 bases). Germline V gene lookup returns CDR1 SGHDN and CDR2 FVKESK. This CDR3 region has 15 residues. Trimming left V 3 bases short and J 4 bases short, with 15 bases between. This CDR3 reads CASSHLPGHLTEAFF. The sequenced CDR3 bases are TGTGCCAGCAGCCACCTCCCCGGACACCTCACTGAA.

Many counts were recorded for this clone. The read falls 3 residues short of the CDR3 end, and the missing part is taken from the germline J gene. V and J are TRBV12-3 or TRBV12-4 and TRBJ2-3, with 7 positions matching TRBD2. J was trimmed by 0 bases and V by 8 bases; bases with no gene match: 5. CDR3 length: 14 residues. The CDR3 spells CASRPSGSTDTQYF. CDR3 bases read: TGTGCCAGCCGTCCTAGCGGTAGCACAGATACG.

This clone has a count of ten or more. The sequence runs out 3 residues before the end of the CDR3; the remainder is reconstructed from the germline J gene. This rearrangement joins TRBV6-2 or TRBV6-3 to TRBJ1-1; a weak D match, TRBD1 (5 bases). The V end lost 6 bases, the J end lost 1 base, and 21 bases lay between the germline ends. From germline, CDR1 is MNHEY and CDR2 SVGEGT. This CDR3 region has 17 residues. The covered CDR3 bases are TGTGCCAGCAGCCCACGGTATATGGGGGGGGAGAACACTGAA. It translates to CASSPRYMGGENTE. The whole CDR3 reads CASSPRYMGGENTEAFF.

This clone has ten or more counts. Read sequence stops 3 residues before the CDR3 end, and the germline J gene provides the missing end. The chain employs TRBV7-2 and TRBJ1-2; D ambiguous. V shed 4 bases and J shed 0 bases, with 9 bases lying between them. Germline V gene sequence: CDR1 SGHTA, CDR2 FQGNSA. CDR3 length: 14 residues. Partial CDR3 DNA: TGTGCCAGCAGCTCCTCCTTCCCTAACTATGGC. This sequence encodes CASSSSFPNYG. The full CDR3 sequence reads CASSSSFPNYGYTF.

This clone was recorded many times. The read finishes 3 residues shy of the CDR3 end, and the germline J gene is used to complete it. The V gene is TRBV12-5, the J gene TRBJ1-1; a weak D match, TRBD1 (5 bases). There are 16 residues in the CDR3. CDR1 and CDR2 (germline): LGHNT, FRNRAP. Trimming removed 2 bases from V and 0 bases from J, with 13 bases in between. Incomplete CDR3 DNA: TGTGCTAGTGGTTTGTCTTCAGGGATCATGAACACTGAA. Protein: CASGLSSGIMNTE. The whole CDR3 sequence is CASGLSSGIMNTEAFF.

This clone was detected ten times or more. From the germline J gene comes the end of the CDR3, since the read stops 3 residues before it. V gene TRBV2 combines with J gene TRBJ1-2; D unresolved. The CDR3 loop spans 11 amino acids. CDR1 SNHLY and CDR2 FYNNEI come from the germline V gene. V was clipped by 3 bases and J by 7 bases, with 6 bases between them. The CDR3 sequence is CASSDYAGYTF. The CDR3 bases that were read are TGTGCCAGCAGTGACTACGCTGGC.